What follows are 22 T cell receptor beta chains derived from one specimen sequenced in a study of T-cell reconstitution after alpha-beta-depleted transplantation in children. A TCRbeta library incorporating unique molecular identifiers was prepared. One entry per CDR3 protein, called by TCRdb with MiXCR from the PCR reads. The sample records approximately 500,000 distinct CDR3 sequences, 27% being singletons. The sample here was PBMCs, taken before TCRalphabeta/CD19-depleted stem cell transplant. The receptors stem from a boy under three years old with Wiskott-Aldrich syndrome, due to receive a stem cell transplant.

The V call is TRBV5-1, the J call TRBJ1-5, with TRBD1 as a possible D gene (5 bases). Trimming stripped 4 bases from V and 2 bases from J, with 19 bases between. The V gene's germline CDR1 is SGHRS and CDR2 YFSETQ. The CDR3 has 17 amino acids. As DNA, the CDR3 is TGCGCCAGCAGCCCATGGGGGTACTACCTAGGCAATCAGCCCCAGCATTTT. Protein: CASSPWGYYLGNQPQHF.

J is TRBJ2-4 and V is TRBV4-1; D unclear. CDR1 and CDR2 (germline): MGHRA, YSYEKL. V lost 1 base and J lost 0, with 10 bases in between. The CDR3 sequence is 16 residues long. CDR3 sequence: CASSQVGRTAKNIQYF. In DNA, the CDR3 is TGCGCCAGCAGCCAAGTTGGCAGGACAGCCAAAAACATTCAGTACTTC.

The CDR3: CASSLKHATGELFF. In nucleotides, the CDR3 is TGTGCCAGCAGTTTAAAGCACGCTACCGGGGAGCTGTTTTTT. The chain combines TRBV12-3 or TRBV12-4 with TRBJ2-2; D unresolved. The CDR3 is 14 amino acids. The V and J ends lost 2 bases and 5 bases respectively, with 9 bases between them.

The CDR3 region has the DNA TGCGCCAGCAGCTTGGATTTCAGTGCCAATCAGCCCCAGCATTTT. It is translated as CASSLDFSANQPQHF. The chain recombines TRBV5-1 with TRBJ1-5, with D unclear. Trimming removed 0 bases at V and 3 bases at J, with 10 bases between. CDR3 size: 15 residues. From germline, CDR1 is SGHRS and CDR2 YFSETQ.

This chain joins TRBV12-3 or TRBV12-4 and TRBJ2-5; TRBD1 matches at 7 bases. V trimming: 1 base; J trimming: 2 bases; junction bases outside the gene matches: 4. This CDR3 is 15 amino acids long. The CDR3 DNA follows: TGTGCCAGCAGTTTAGAGGACAGGTTACAAGAGACCCAGTACTTC. Protein sequence: CASSLEDRLQETQYF.

This chain joins TRBV27 and TRBJ2-7, with 10 bases aligning to TRBD2. CDR1 is MNHEY, CDR2 SMNVEV, per germline (reference sequence). V gave up 6 bases and J gave up 5 bases; unmatched junction bases: 10. CDR3 length: 15 residues. The CDR3 sequence is CASRAKLAGNHEQYF. As DNA, the CDR3 is TGTGCCAGCAGGGCCAAACTAGCGGGAAATCACGAGCAGTACTTC.

This clonotype was seen more than once but under ten times. The V call is TRBV7-2, the J call TRBJ2-3, with unresolved D. CDR1 and CDR2 from the germline V gene are SGHTA and FQGNSA. Trimming removed 5 bases from V and 2 bases from J, with 11 bases in between. This CDR3 contains 14 residues. The CDR3: CASSPRRVTDTQYF. CDR3 in DNA: TGTGCCAGCAGCCCGCGGAGAGTCACAGATACGCAGTATTTT.

This clonotype showed up just a few times. The CDR3 DNA is TGCGCCAGCAGCTTGTCTCCCGTGGTCGGAGATACGCAGTATTTT. Protein product: CASSLSPVVGDTQYF. V gene TRBV5-1 combines with J gene TRBJ2-3; D ambiguous. V was shortened by 1 base and J by 5 bases, with 14 bases between the two germline ends. The CDR3 sequence is 15 residues long. The germline V gene has CDR1 SGHRS and CDR2 YFSETQ.

The V and J genes are TRBV6-6 and TRBJ2-7, with D hard to call. Trimming took 7 bases from V and 4 from J, leaving 11 bases between them. Germline V gene data show CDR1 as MNHNY and CDR2 as SVGAGI (reference sequence). The CDR3 covers 12 residues. The CDR3 is CASNGLGYEQYF. As DNA, the CDR3 is TGTGCCAGCAATGGGCTGGGTTACGAGCAGTACTTC.

The V gene is TRBV20-1, the J gene TRBJ2-1, with TRBD2 matching over 12 bases. With 6 bases clipped from V and 5 bases from J, the junction kept 11 bases outside the gene matches. CDR1 and CDR2 (germline): DFQATT, SNEGSKA (reference sequence). This CDR3 contains 16 residues. CDR3 region: CSAEIPSGRADNEQFF. Written as DNA, the CDR3 is TGCAGTGCCGAGATACCTAGCGGGAGGGCGGACAATGAGCAGTTCTTC.

J is TRBJ1-5 and V is TRBV27, with D possibly TRBD1 on 6 matching bases. Germline CDR1 and CDR2: MNHEY and SMNVEV (reference sequence). The CDR3 totals 17 residues. Trimming shortened V by 7 bases and J by 0 bases, and 19 bases separated the two germline ends. The CDR3 nucleotides are TGTGCCAGCACCGAAAGTGGACAGAATTATAGCAATCAGCCCCAGCATTTT. Protein sequence: CASTESGQNYSNQPQHF.

As to this clonotype: Germline is not matched at one junction end, which may reflect a read error. J is TRBJ2-3 and V is TRBV5-1, with D unclear. The V gene's germline CDR1 is SGHRS and CDR2 YFSETQ. This CDR3 is built from 13 residues. The CDR3 sequence is CARSLGARDTQYF. DNA of the CDR3: TGCGCCAGGAGCTTGGGTGCAAGGGATACGCAGTATTTT.

This clonotype has a handful of counts. The V and J genes are TRBV5-5 and TRBJ2-7; TRBD2 matches 12 bases. There are 16 residues in the CDR3. Trimming cost V 3 bases and J 5 bases; bases outside gene matches: 9. Germline V gene data show CDR1 as SGHKS and CDR2 as YYEKEE (reference sequence). The CDR3 is CASSSALGLAGHEQYF. In DNA form, the CDR3 reads TGTGCCAGCAGCTCCGCTCTGGGACTAGCGGGCCACGAGCAGTACTTC.

This sequence joins TRBV6-5 and TRBJ2-1, with a tentative D call TRBD1 (7 bases). Germline-derived CDR1 and CDR2 are MNHEY and SVGAGI. The CDR3 totals 18 residues. V was trimmed by 2 bases and J by 5 bases, leaving 22 bases between them. CDR3 in amino acids: CASSYRGLEGAPDNEQFF. DNA for the CDR3: TGTGCCAGCAGTTACAGGGGGTTGGAGGGGGCGCCGGACAATGAGCAGTTCTTC.

The chain carries TRBV6-1 and TRBJ2-2; D tentatively fits TRBD1 or TRBD2 (6 bases each). This CDR3 spans 14 amino acids. V lost 11 bases and J 6 bases, leaving 19 bases between the germline ends. The germline V gene has CDR1 MNHNS and CDR2 SASEGT. The CDR3 bases are TGTGCCTCCGGGGTATTGGGGGGCCCCGGGGAGCTGTTTTTT. Amino acid sequence: CASGVLGGPGELFF.

The genes are TRBV28 and TRBJ1-2; D remains ambiguous. The germline V gene encodes CDR1 MDHEN and CDR2 SYDVKM. This CDR3 contains 14 residues. Trimming stripped 3 bases from V and 2 bases from J, with 10 bases between. DNA for the CDR3: TGTGCCAGCAGTTTTAGTTCAGAGAACTATGGCTACACCTTC. It specifies CASSFSSENYGYTF.

This clonotype was picked up one time. The genes are TRBV9 and TRBJ2-5; TRBD2 matches at 7 bases. Germline V lookup: CDR1 SGDLS, CDR2 YYNGEE. CDR3 length: 18 amino acids. V was clipped by 0 bases and J by 6 bases; unmatched bases: 17. CDR3 bases: TGTGCCAGCAGCGTAGTCCCATTGGTGTGGTCGGGAGGAAAGACCCAGTACTTC. Translated: CASSVVPLVWSGGKTQYF. Full variable domain (missing parts from reference TRBV9 and TRBJ2-5): DSGVTQTPKHLITATGQRVTLRCSPRSGDLSVYWYQQSLDQGLQFLIQYYNGEERAKGNILERFSAQQFPDLHSELNLSSLELGDSALYFCASSVVPLVWSGGKTQYFGPGTRLLVL.

The V call is TRBV12-3 or TRBV12-4, the J call TRBJ2-3; D remains unclear. The CDR3 has 15 amino acids. Trimming shortened V by 6 bases and J by 0 bases, and 13 bases separated the two germline ends. In DNA, the CDR3 is TGTGCCAGCAGGGGATTGGTATCTAGCACAGATACGCAGTATTTT. Its translation: CASRGLVSSTDTQYF.

The rearrangement uses TRBV2 and TRBJ2-7; D possibly uses TRBD1 or TRBD2 (5 bases each). This CDR3 spans 16 amino acids. The V gene lost 7 bases and the J gene lost 8 bases, with 27 bases spanning the gap. Germline CDR1 is SNHLY and CDR2 is FYNNEI. The CDR3 loop reads CASTNRPGTSARQQYF. CDR3 bases: TGTGCCAGCACGAACCGCCCCGGGACCTCAGCCCGTCAGCAGTACTTC.

There are a few counts of this clonotype. The chain carries TRBV5-1 and TRBJ2-3; a possible D gene is TRBD2 (5 bases). Germline assignment: CDR1 SGHRS and CDR2 YFSETQ. V dropped 4 bases and J dropped 2 bases, with 11 bases sitting between them. This CDR3 has 14 amino acids. The chain's CDR3 is CASSIGGPTDTQYF. In nucleotides, the CDR3 is TGCGCCAGCAGCATCGGAGGACCCACAGATACGCAGTATTTT.

This chain links TRBV10-3 with TRBJ1-1; D might be TRBD1 (6 bases). CDR3 length: 15 residues. Trimming took 1 base from V and 0 from J, leaving 9 bases between them. Germline V gene lookup returns CDR1 ENHRY and CDR2 SYGVKD. This CDR3 is CAISEFTGMNTEAFF. The DNA for the CDR3 is TGTGCCATCAGTGAGTTTACAGGGATGAACACTGAAGCTTTCTTT.

This clonotype was seen only a few times. The chain uses TRBV28 and TRBJ1-2; no clear D gene. Germline V gives CDR1 MDHEN, CDR2 SYDVKM. The length of the CDR3 is 13 residues. V was pared by 5 bases and J by 5 bases, with 12 bases between. In nucleotides, the CDR3 is TGTGCCAGCAGTCTAGAACAGCGATATGGCTACACCTTC. This sequence encodes CASSLEQRYGYTF.